The present T cell receptor (beta chain) was sequenced within a study of blood T cell repertoires in COVID-19. In the source study's methods: Using reference gene primer amplification, nucleated cell counts were estimated. Only in-frame clones appear in the TCRdb table, and some are missing; sequencing was by immunoSEQ multiplex PCR. That table supplies the V and J calls and clone size; D and trimming were determined from the DNA. The sample shows about 170,000 clones, approximately 84% of them seen only once. The CDR3 runs to 13 residues. CDR1 is GTSNPN, CDR2 SVGIG, per germline (reference sequence). Participants came from about two dozen US areas, aged about 18 to 100 years. The study assigned cohorts using participant-reported clinical history.

The J gene is TRBJ1-3, the V gene TRBV30; possibly TRBD1 for D (6 bases). The sequence was obtained from a woman between 50 and 59 years old who had recovered from COVID-19. The material sequenced was PBMCs or T cells enriched from blood (not recorded which). In DNA form, the CDR3 reads TGTGCAAGGGAGGGGGTGAATGGAAACACCATATATTTT. It specifies CAREGVNGNTIYF. Combining the CDR3 with reference TRBV30 and TRBJ1-3 gives the whole variable domain SQTIHQWPATLVQPVGSPLSLECTVEGTSNPNLYWYRQAAGRGLQLLFYSVGIGQISSEVPQNLSASRPQDRQFILSSKKLLLSDSGFYLCAREGVNGNTIYFGEGSWLTVV.